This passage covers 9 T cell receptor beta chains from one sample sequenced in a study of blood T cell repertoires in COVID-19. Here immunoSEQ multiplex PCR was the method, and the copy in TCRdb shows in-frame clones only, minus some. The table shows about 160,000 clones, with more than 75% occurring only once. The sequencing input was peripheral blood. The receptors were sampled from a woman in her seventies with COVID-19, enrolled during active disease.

The CDR3 sequence: CASSERAGYYNEQFF. CDR3 coding DNA: TGTGCCAGCAGCGAGCGAGCGGGGTATTACAATGAGCAGTTCTTC. V gene TRBV9 combines with J gene TRBJ2-1, with 7 bases matching TRBD2. J lost 4 bases, V lost 3 bases, and 7 bases had no gene match. Germline V gene sequence: CDR1 SGDLS, CDR2 YYNGEE. There are 15 residues in the CDR3.

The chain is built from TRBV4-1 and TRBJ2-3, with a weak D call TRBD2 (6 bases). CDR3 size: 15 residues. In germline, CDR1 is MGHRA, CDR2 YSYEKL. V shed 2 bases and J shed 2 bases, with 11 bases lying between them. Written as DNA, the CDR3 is TGCGCCAGCAGCCAATCGGAGGGAGTCACAGATACGCAGTATTTT. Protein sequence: CASSQSEGVTDTQYF.

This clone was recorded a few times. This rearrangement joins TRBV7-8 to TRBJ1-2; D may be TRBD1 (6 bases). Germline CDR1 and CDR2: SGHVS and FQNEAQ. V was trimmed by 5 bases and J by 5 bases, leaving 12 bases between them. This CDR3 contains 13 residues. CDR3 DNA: TGTGCCAGCAGCACAGGGCAATCTTATGGCTACACCTTC. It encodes CASSTGQSYGYTF.

The CDR3 nucleotides are TGTGCCAGCAGCGTTTCGCTCCAGGGGCCAGCTAACTATGGCTACACCTTC. Its translation is CASSVSLQGPANYGYTF. The genes are TRBV2 and TRBJ1-2; possible D gene TRBD1, 6 bases. CDR1 is SNHLY, CDR2 FYNNEI, per germline. The CDR3 is made up of 17 amino acids. Trimming removed 6 bases at V and 0 bases at J, with 20 bases between.

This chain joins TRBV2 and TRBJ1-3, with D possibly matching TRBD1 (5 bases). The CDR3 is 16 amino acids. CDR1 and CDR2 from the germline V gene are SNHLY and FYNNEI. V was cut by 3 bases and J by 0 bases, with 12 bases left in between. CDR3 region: CASSEMQGFSGNTIYF. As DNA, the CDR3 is TGTGCCAGCAGTGAGATGCAGGGATTCTCTGGAAACACCATATATTTT.

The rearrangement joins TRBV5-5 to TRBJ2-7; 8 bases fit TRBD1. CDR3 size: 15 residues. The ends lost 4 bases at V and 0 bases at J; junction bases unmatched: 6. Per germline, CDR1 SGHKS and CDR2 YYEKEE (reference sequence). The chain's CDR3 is CASSPGQDISYEQYF. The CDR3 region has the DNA TGTGCCAGCAGCCCGGGACAGGACATCTCCTACGAGCAGTACTTC.

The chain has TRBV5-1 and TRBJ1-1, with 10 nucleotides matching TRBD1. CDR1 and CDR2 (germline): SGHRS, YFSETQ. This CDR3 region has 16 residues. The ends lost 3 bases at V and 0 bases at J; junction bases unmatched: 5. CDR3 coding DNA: TGCGCCAGCAGCTCCGGGACAGGGGAAATGAACACTGAAGCTTTCTTT. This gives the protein CASSSGTGEMNTEAFF.

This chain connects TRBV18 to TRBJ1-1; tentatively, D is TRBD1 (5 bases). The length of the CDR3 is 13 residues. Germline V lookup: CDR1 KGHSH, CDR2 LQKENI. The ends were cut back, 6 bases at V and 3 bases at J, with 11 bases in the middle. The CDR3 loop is CASSPGGDTEAFF. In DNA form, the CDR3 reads TGTGCCAGCTCCCCGGGGGGTGACACTGAAGCTTTCTTT.

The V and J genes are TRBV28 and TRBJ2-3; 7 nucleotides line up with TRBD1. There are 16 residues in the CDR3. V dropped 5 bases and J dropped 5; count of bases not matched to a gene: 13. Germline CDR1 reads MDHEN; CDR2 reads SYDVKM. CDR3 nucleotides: TGTGCCAGCAGTCTAATTGGCAGGGGGAAAGGAGATACGCAGTATTTT. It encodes CASSLIGRGKGDTQYF.